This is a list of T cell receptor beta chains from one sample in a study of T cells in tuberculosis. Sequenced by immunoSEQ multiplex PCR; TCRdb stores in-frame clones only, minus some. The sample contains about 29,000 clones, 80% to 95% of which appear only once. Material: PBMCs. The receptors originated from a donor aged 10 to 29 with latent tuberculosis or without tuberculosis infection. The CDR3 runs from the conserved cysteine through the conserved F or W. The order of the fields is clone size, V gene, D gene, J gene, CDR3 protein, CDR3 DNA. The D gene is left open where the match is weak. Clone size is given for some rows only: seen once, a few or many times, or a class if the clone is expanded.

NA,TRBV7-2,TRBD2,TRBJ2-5,CASSLVGLGRAETQYF,TGTGCCAGCAGCTTAGTGGGTTTAGGGAGGGCAGAGACCCAGTACTTC
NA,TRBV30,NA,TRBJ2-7,CAWSVRTPGQTQYF,TGTGCCTGGAGTGTACGAACCCCTGGACAAACGCAGTACTTC
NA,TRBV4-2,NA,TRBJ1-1,CASSQLSLITNTEAFF,TGTGCCAGCAGCCAACTTAGCCTGATAACCAACACTGAAGCTTTCTTT
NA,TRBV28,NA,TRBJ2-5,CASSQRTNVADTQYF,TGTGCCAGCAGCCAGCGGACTAACGTGGCGGATACCCAGTACTTC
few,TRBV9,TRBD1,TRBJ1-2,CASSARTGPAYGYTF,TGTGCCAGCAGCGCGAGGACAGGGCCTGCCTATGGCTACACCTTC
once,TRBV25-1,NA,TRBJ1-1,CASSESGRTEAFF,TGTGCCAGCAGTGAATCAGGGAGGACTGAAGCTTTCTTT
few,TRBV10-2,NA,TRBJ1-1,CASTPSGALNTEAFF,TGCGCCAGCACCCCTTCAGGGGCCCTGAATACTGAAGCTTTCTTT
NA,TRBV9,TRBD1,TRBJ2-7,CASSLGVGTGSYEQYF,TGTGCCAGCAGCCTCGGAGTTGGGACAGGATCCTACGAGCAGTACTTC
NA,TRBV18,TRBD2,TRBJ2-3,CASSPGTGGPGDTQYF,TGTGCCAGCTCACCGGGGACGGGAGGGCCTGGAGATACGCAGTATTTT
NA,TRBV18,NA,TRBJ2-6,CASSPQIGASGANVLTF,TGTGCCAGCTCACCACAAATAGGGGCTTCTGGGGCCAACGTCCTGACTTTC
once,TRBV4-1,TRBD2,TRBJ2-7,CASSASGRRSYEQYF,TGCGCCAGCAGCGCTAGCGGGAGAAGATCCTACGAGCAGTACTTC